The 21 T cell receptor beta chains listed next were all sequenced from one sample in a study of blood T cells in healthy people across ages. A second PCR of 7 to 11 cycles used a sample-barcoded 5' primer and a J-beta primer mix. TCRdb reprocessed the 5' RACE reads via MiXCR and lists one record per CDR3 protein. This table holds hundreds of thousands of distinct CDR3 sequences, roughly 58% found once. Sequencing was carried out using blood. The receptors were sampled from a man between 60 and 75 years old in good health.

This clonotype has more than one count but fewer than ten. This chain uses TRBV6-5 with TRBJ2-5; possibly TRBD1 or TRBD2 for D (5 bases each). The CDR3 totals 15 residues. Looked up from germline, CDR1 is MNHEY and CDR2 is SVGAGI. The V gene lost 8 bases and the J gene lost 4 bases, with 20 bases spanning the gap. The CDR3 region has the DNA TGTGCCAGCGCGGTCAGCAGGCAGAGGGGAGAGACCCAGTACTTC. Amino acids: CASAVSRQRGETQYF.

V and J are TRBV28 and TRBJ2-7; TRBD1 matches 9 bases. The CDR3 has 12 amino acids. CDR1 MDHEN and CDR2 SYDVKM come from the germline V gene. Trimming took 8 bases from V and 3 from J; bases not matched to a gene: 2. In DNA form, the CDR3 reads TGTGCCAGCGGGACAGGGAACTACGAGCAGTACTTC. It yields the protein CASGTGNYEQYF.

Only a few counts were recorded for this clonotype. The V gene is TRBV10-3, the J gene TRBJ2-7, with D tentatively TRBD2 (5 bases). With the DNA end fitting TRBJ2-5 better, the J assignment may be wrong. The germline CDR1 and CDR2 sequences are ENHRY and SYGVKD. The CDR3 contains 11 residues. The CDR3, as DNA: TGTGCCATCAGGGGGAGAGAGACCCAGTACTTC. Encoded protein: CAIRGRETQYF.

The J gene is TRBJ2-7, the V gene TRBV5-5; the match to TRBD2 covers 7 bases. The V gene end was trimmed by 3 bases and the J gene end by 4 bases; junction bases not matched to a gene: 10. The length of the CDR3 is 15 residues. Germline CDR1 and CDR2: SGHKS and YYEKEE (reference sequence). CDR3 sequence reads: CASSSGGAGWYEQYF. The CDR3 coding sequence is TGTGCCAGCAGCTCAGGTGGAGCGGGGTGGTACGAGCAGTACTTC.

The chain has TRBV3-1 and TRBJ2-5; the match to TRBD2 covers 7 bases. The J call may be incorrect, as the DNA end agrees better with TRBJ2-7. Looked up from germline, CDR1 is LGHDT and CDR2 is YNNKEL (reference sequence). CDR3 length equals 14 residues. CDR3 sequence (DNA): TGTGCCAGCAGCCAACCGGGACTATCCAACGAGCAGTACTTC. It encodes CASSQPGLSNEQYF.

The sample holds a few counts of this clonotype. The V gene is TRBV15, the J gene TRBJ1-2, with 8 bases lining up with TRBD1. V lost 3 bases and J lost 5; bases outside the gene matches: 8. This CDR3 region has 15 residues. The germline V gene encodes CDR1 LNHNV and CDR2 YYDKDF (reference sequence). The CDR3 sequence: CATSSARGLLYGYTF. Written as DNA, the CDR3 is TGTGCCACCAGCAGCGCCAGGGGGCTTCTTTATGGCTACACCTTC. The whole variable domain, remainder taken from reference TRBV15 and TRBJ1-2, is DAMVIQNPRYQVTQFGKPVTLSCSQTLNHNVMYWYQQKSSQAPKLLFHYYDKDFNNEADTPDNFQSRRPNTSFCFLDIRSPGLGDTAMYLCATSSARGLLYGYTFGSGTRLTVV.

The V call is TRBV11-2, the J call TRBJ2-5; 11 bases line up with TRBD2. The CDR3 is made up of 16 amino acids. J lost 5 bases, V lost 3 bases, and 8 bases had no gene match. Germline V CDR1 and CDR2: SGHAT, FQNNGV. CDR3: CASSLMTSGESETQYF. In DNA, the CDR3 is TGTGCCAGCAGCTTGATGACTAGCGGGGAATCGGAGACCCAGTACTTC.

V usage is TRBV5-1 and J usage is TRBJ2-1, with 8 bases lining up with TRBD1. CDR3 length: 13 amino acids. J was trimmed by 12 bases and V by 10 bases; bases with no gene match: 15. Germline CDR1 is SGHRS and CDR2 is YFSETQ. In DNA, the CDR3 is TGCGCCGGTAGGGGACAGGCCCCCGAGGGGCAGTTCTTC. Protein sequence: CAGRGQAPEGQFF.

CDR3 sequence (DNA): TGTGCCAGCAGCTCCGAGGCCTGGACAGGGGACTATGGCTACACCTTC. Its translation: CASSSEAWTGDYGYTF. The rearrangement joins TRBV7-4 to TRBJ1-2; 9 bases are a match to TRBD1. CDR1 and CDR2 from the germline V gene are SGHVT and SQSDAQ. V shed 4 bases, J shed 3 bases, and the junction held 9 bases outside the gene matches. The CDR3 contains 16 residues.

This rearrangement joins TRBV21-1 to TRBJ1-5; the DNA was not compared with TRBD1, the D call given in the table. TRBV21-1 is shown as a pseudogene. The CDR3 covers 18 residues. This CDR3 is CASSTSGRGWWGNQPQHF. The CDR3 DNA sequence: TGTGCCAGCAGCACCTCCGGGCGGGGGTGGTGGGGCAATCAGCCCCAGCATTTT.

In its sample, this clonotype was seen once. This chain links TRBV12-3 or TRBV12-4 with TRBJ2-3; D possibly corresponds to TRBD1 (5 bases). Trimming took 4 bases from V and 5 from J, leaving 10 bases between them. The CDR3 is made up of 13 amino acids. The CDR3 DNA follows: TGTGCCAGCAGTTCGTATCAGGGAGATACGCAGTATTTT. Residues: CASSSYQGDTQYF.

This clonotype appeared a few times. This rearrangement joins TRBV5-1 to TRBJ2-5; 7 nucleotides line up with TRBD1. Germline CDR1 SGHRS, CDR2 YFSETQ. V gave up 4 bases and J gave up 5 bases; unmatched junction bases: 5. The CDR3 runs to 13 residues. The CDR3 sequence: CASSPEGAETQYF. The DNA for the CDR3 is TGCGCCAGCAGCCCCGAGGGGGCGGAGACCCAGTACTTC.

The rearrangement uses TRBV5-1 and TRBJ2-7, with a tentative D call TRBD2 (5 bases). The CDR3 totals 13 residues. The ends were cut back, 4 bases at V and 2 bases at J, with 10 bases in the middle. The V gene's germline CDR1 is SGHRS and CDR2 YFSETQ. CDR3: CASSLREAYEQYF. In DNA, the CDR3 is TGCGCCAGCAGCCTTCGGGAAGCCTACGAGCAGTACTTC.

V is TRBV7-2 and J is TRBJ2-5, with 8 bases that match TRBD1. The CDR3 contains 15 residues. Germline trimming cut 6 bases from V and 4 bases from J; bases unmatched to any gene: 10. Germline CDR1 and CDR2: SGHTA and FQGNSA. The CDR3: CASSRDRRKLETQYF. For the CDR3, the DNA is TGTGCCAGCAGTAGGGACAGGCGGAAATTAGAGACCCAGTACTTC.

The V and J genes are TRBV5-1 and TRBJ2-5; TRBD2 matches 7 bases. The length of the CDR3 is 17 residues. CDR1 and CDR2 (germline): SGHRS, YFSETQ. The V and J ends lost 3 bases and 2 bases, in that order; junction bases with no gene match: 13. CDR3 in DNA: TGCGCCAGCAGCTCCGGGACTACTCACGGAGGACAAGAGACCCAGTACTTC. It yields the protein CASSSGTTHGGQETQYF. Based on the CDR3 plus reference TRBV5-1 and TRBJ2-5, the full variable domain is KAGVTQTPRYLIKTRGQQVTLSCSPISGHRSVSWYQQTPGQGLQFLFEYFSETQRNKGNFPGRFSGRQFSNSRSEMNVSTLELGDSALYLCASSSGTTHGGQETQYFGPGTRLLVL.

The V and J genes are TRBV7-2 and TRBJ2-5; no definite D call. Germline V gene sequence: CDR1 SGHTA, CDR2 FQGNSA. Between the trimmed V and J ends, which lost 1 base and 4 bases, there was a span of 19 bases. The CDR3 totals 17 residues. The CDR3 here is CASSLGRDIFGPETQYF. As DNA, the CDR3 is TGTGCCAGCAGCTTAGGGAGAGACATCTTCGGCCCAGAGACCCAGTACTTC.

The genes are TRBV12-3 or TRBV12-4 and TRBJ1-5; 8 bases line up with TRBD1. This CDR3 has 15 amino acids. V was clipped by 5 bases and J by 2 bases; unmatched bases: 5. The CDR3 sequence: CASSTLTGGNQPQHF. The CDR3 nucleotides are TGTGCCAGCAGTACCCTGACAGGGGGCAATCAGCCCCAGCATTTT.

The CDR3 reads CASSLVSGAAKNIQYF. The CDR3 region has the DNA TGCGCCAGCAGCTTGGTATCAGGGGCCGCCAAAAACATTCAGTACTTC. The V gene is TRBV5-1, the J gene TRBJ2-4; tentatively, D is TRBD1 (6 bases). CDR1 SGHRS and CDR2 YFSETQ come from the germline V gene. The CDR3 loop spans 16 amino acids. Trimming left V 0 bases short and J 1 base short, with 11 bases between. Based on the CDR3 plus reference TRBV5-1 and TRBJ2-4, the full variable domain is KAGVTQTPRYLIKTRGQQVTLSCSPISGHRSVSWYQQTPGQGLQFLFEYFSETQRNKGNFPGRFSGRQFSNSRSEMNVSTLELGDSALYLCASSLVSGAAKNIQYFGAGTRLSVL.

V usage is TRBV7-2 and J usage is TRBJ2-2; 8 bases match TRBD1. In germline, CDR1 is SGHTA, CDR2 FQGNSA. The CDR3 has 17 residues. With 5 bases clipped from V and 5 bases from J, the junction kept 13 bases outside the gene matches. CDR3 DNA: TGTGCCAGCAGCGAAATAGGCCCAGGGGGCGGGACCGGGGAGCTGTTTTTT. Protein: CASSEIGPGGGTGELFF.

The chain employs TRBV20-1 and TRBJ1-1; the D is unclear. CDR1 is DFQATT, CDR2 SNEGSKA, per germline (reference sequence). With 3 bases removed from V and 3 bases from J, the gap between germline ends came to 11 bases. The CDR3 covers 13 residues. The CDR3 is CSASAPIDTEAFF. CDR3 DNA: TGCAGTGCTAGTGCCCCCATTGACACTGAAGCTTTCTTT.

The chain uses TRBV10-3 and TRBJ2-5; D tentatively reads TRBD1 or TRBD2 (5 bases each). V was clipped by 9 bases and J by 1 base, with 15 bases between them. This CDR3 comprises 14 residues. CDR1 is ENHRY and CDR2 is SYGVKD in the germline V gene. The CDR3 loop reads CAISRDLRQETQYF. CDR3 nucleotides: TGTGCCATTTCCCGGGACCTTCGCCAAGAGACCCAGTACTTC.